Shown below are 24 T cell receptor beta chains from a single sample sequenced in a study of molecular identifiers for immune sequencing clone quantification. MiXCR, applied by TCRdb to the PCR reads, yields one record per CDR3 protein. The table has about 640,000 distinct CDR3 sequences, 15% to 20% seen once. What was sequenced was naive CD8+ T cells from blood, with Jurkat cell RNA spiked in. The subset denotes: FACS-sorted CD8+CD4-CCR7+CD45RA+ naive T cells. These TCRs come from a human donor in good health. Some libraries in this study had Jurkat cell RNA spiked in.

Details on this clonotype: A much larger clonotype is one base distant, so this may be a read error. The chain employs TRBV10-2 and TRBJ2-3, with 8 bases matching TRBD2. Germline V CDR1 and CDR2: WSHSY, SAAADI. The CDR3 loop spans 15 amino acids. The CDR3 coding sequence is TGCGCCAGCAAGGAAAGCGGGGGCGCGACAGATACGCAGTTTTTT. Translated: CASKESGGATDTQFF.

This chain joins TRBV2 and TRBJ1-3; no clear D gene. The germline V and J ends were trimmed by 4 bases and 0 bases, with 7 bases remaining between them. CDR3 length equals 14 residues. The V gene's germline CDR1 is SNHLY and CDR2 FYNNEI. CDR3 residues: CASSVAISGNTIYF. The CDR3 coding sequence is TGTGCCAGCAGTGTCGCGATCTCTGGAAACACCATATATTTT.

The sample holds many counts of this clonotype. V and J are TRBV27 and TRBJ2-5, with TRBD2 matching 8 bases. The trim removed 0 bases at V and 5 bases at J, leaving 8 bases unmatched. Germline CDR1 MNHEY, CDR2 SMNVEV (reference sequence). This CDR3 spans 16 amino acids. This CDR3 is CASSLSGLGDLETQYF. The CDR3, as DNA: TGTGCCAGCAGTTTATCGGGACTAGGGGACCTGGAGACCCAGTACTTC.

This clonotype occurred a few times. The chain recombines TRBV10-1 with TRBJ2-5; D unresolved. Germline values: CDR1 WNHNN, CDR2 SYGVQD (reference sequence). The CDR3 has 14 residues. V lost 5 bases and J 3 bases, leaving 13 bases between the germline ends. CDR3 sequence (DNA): TGCGCCAGCAGTCTAGACGGCCGGGAAGAGACCCAGTACTTC. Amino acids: CASSLDGREETQYF.

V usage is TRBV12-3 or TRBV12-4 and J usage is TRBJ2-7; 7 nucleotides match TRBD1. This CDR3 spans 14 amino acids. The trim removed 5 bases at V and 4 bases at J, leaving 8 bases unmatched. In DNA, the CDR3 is TGTGCCAGCAGTGTCCGACAGGGATGGTACGAGCAGTACTTC. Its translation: CASSVRQGWYEQYF.

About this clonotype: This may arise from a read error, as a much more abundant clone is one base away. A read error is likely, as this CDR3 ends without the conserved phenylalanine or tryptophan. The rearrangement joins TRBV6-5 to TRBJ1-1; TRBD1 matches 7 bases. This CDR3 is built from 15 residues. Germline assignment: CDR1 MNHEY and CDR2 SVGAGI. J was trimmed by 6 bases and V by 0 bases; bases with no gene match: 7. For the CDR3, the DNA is TGTGCCAGCAGTTACTCAACAGGGGCTGGCGCTGAAGCTTTCCTT. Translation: CASSYSTGAGAEAFL.

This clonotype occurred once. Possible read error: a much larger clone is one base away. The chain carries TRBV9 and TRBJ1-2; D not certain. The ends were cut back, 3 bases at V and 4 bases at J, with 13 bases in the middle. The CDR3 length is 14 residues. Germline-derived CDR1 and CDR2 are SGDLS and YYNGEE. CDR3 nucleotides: TGTGCCAGCAGCGCGAAAATATCAAGCTATGGCTACACCTTC. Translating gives CASSAKISSYGYTF.

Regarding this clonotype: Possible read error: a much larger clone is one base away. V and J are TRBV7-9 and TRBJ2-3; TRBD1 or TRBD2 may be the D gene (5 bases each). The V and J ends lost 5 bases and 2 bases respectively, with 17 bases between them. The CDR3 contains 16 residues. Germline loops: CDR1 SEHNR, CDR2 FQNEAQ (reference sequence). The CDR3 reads CASSDSGAATTDTQYF. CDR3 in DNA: TGTGCCAGCAGCGATTCCGGGGCAGCTACCACAGATACGCAGTATTTT.

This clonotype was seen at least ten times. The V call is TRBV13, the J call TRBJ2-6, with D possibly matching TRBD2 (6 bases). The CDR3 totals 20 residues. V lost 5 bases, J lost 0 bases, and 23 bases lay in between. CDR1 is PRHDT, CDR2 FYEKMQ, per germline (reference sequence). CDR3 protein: CASSRATEGGPFSGANVLTF. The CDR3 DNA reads TGTGCCAGCAGCCGAGCGACTGAGGGAGGTCCGTTCTCTGGGGCCAACGTCCTGACTTTC.

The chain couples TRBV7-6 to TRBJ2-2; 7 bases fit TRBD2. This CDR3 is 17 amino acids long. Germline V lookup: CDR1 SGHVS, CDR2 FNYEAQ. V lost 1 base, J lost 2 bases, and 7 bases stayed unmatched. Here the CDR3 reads CASSLGAGTTNTGELFF. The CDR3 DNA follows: TGTGCCAGCAGCTTAGGCGCCGGGACTACTAACACCGGGGAGCTGTTTTTT.

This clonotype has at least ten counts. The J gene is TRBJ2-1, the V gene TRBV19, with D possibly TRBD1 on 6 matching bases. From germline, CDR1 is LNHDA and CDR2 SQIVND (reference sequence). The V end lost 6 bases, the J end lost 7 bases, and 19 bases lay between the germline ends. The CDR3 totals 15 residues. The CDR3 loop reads CASSLGTRGLNEQFF. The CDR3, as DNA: TGTGCCAGTAGCCTGGGAACTAGGGGGTTAAATGAGCAGTTCTTC.

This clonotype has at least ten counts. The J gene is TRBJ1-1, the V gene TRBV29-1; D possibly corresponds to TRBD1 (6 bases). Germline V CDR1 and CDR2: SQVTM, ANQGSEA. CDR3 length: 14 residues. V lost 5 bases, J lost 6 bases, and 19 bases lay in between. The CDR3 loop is CSVTGSSRGPEAFF. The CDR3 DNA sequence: TGCAGCGTTACGGGATCCTCCAGGGGACCTGAAGCTTTCTTT.

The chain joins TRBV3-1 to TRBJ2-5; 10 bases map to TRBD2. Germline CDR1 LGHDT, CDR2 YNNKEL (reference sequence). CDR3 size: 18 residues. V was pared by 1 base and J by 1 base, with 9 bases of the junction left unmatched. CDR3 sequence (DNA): TGTGCCAGCAGCCAAGGCGTTACCCTAGCGGGGGTCCAAGAGACCCAGTACTTC. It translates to CASSQGVTLAGVQETQYF.

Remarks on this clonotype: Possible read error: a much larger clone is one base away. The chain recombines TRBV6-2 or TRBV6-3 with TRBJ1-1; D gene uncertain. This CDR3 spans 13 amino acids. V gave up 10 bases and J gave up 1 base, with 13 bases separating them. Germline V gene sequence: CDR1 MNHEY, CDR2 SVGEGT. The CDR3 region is CATPRWENTEAFF. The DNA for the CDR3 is TGTGCCACCCCCCGTTGGGAGAACACTGAAGCTTTCTTT.

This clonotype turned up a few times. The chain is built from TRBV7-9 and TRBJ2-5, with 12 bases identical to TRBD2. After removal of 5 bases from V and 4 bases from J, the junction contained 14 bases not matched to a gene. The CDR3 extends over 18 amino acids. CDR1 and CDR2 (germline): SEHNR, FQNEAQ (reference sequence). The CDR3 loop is CASSPRGGLAGGRETQYF. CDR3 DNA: TGTGCCAGCAGCCCCAGGGGGGGCCTAGCGGGGGGGCGAGAGACCCAGTACTTC.

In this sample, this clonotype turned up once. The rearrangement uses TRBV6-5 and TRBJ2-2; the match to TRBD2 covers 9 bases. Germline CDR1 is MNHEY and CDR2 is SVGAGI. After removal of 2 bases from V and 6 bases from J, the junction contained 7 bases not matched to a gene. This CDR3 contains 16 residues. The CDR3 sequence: CASSYRAGGPPGELFF. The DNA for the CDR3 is TGTGCCAGCAGTTACAGGGCGGGAGGGCCCCCCGGGGAGCTGTTTTTT.

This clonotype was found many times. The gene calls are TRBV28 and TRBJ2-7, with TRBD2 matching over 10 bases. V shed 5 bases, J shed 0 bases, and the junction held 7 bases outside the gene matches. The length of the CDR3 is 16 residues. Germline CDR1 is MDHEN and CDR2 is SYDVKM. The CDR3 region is CASSPPGLARSYEQYF. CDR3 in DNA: TGTGCCAGCAGTCCTCCGGGACTAGCGCGCTCCTACGAGCAGTACTTC.

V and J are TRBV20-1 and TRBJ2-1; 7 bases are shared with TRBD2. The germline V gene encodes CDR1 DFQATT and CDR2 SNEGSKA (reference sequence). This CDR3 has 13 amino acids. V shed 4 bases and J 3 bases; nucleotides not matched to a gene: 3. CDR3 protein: CSATSGDYNEQFF. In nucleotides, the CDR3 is TGCAGTGCTACTAGCGGCGACTACAATGAGCAGTTCTTC.

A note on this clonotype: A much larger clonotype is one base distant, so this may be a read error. CDR3: CASSSQTIQRENTEAFF. The CDR3, as DNA: TGTGCCAGCAGCTCCCAAACCATTCAACGGGAGAACACTGAAGCTTTCTTT. The V gene is TRBV7-8, the J gene TRBJ1-1; no clear D. This CDR3 is 17 amino acids long. From germline, CDR1 is SGHVS and CDR2 FQNEAQ. The V end was cut by 4 bases, the J end by 1 base, with 19 bases between.

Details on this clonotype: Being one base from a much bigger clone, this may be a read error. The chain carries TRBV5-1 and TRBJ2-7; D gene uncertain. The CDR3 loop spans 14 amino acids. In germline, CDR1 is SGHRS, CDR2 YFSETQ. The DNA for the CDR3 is TGCGCCAGCAGCTTGGTTGAAGTTCGTAACGAGCAGCACTTC. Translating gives CASSLVEVRNEQHF.

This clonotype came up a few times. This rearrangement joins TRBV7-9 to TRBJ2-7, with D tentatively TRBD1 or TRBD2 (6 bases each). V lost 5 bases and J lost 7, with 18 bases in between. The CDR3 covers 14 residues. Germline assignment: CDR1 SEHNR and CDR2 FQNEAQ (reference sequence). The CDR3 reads CASSHLGGVWEQYF. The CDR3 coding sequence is TGTGCCAGCAGCCACCTGGGGGGCGTGTGGGAGCAGTACTTC.

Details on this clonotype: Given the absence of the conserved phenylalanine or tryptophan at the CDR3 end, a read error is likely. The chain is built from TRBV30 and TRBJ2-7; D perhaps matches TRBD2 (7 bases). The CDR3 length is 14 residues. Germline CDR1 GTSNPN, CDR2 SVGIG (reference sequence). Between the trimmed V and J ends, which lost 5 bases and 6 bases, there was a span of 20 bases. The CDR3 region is CAWGMGGGLIEQYL. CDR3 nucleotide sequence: TGTGCCTGGGGGATGGGAGGGGGGTTGATCGAGCAGTACCTC.

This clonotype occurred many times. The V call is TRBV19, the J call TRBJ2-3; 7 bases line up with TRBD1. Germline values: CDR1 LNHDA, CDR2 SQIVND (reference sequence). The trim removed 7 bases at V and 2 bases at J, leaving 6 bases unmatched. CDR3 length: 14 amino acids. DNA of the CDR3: TGTGCCAGTAAAACGGACAGGATCACAGATACGCAGTATTTT. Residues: CASKTDRITDTQYF.

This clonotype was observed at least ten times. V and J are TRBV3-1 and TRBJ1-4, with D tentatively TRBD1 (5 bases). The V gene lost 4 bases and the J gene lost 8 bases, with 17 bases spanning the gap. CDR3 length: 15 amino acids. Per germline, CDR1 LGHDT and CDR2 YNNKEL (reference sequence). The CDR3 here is CASSREFPDSEKLFF. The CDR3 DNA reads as TGTGCCAGCAGCCGAGAATTCCCAGACAGCGAAAAACTGTTTTTT.